The present T cell receptor (beta chain) was sequenced within a study of cytomegalovirus exposure and HLA in healthy donors. This clone was detected many times. Its antigen is unidentified. Regarding the study as a whole: Most TCR sequences were seen very rarely across donors, but some public TCRs occurred in many.

The PCR contained 60 Vbeta and 13 Jbeta primers. Sequencing was performed with immunoSEQ multiplex PCR; in TCRdb, only in-frame clones are kept and a portion is missing. The data contain 150,000 to 180,000 clones, 70% to 80% of them seen just once; the ten biggest clones take up approximately 8%. This clonotype originated in a man aged 25 to 45 in good health and CMV-seropositive. Specimen: PBMCs.

The CDR3 protein is CASSPPGNTEAFF. The CDR3 DNA follows: TGTGCCAGCTCACCCCCGGGGAACACTGAAGCTTTCTTT. The V and J genes are TRBV18 and TRBJ1-1; D is unclear. Deletions cut 3 bases from V and 1 base from J, with 6 bases between. CDR1 KGHSH and CDR2 LQKENI come from the germline V gene. This CDR3 is built from 13 residues.